The 9 T cell receptor beta chains given below trace back to one sample, sequenced in a study of blood T cell repertoires in COVID-19. Generated by immunoSEQ multiplex PCR, the TCRdb table keeps only in-frame clones and is missing some. The repertoire holds fewer than 500,000 clones, with about 85% as singletons. The specimen was PBMCs or T cells enriched from blood (not recorded which). All receptors derive from a woman aged 18-29 years with acute COVID-19.

The rearrangement joins TRBV28 to TRBJ1-2; TRBD1 matches 7 bases. CDR1 is MDHEN, CDR2 SYDVKM, per germline. V gave up 1 base and J gave up 4 bases; unmatched junction bases: 3. The CDR3 length is 14 residues. The CDR3 loop reads CASSLSTGTYGYTF. The CDR3, as DNA: TGTGCCAGCAGTTTATCGACAGGGACCTATGGCTACACCTTC.

V and J are TRBV5-6 and TRBJ2-5; 7 bases match TRBD2. CDR1 and CDR2 from the germline V gene are SGHDT and YYEEEE. The CDR3 covers 16 residues. The V segment lost 0 bases and the J segment 1 base; nucleotides outside the gene matches: 6. As DNA, the CDR3 is TGTGCCAGCAGCTTGGGTATGCGGGGGACCCAAGAGACCCAGTACTTC. It yields the protein CASSLGMRGTQETQYF.

This clone turned up a few times. This specimen includes other DNA sequences encoding the same CDR3. V usage is TRBV5-1 and J usage is TRBJ1-1; 11 bases agree with TRBD1. Germline CDR1 and CDR2: SGHRS and YFSETQ. V lost 4 bases and J lost 4; bases outside the gene matches: 3. This CDR3 region has 14 residues. The CDR3 DNA reads as TGCGCCAGCAGCCAAGGGACAGGGGGCACTGAAGCTTTCTTT. As protein: CASSQGTGGTEAFF.

The V call is TRBV6-5, the J call TRBJ2-7, with TRBD1 matching over 8 bases. V was clipped by 6 bases and J by 1 base; unmatched bases: 5. Germline CDR1 and CDR2: MNHEY and SVGAGI. The CDR3 extends over 14 amino acids. CDR3: CASRLGQGSYEQYF. The CDR3 region has the DNA TGTGCCAGCAGATTAGGACAGGGATCCTACGAGCAGTACTTC.

This chain joins TRBV5-1 and TRBJ2-5; tentatively, D is TRBD1 (5 bases). The V gene lost 0 bases and the J gene lost 0 bases, with 9 bases spanning the gap. The CDR3 is 15 amino acids. The V gene's germline CDR1 is SGHRS and CDR2 YFSETQ. CDR3 region: CASSLGYRYQETQYF. CDR3 nucleotide sequence: TGCGCCAGCAGCTTGGGGTACAGGTACCAAGAGACCCAGTACTTC.

The gene calls are TRBV7-9 and TRBJ1-2; D gene uncertain. V was pared by 11 bases and J by 5 bases, with 18 bases between. This CDR3 comprises 13 residues. CDR1 and CDR2 from the germline V gene are SEHNR and FQNEAQ (reference sequence). The CDR3 DNA sequence: TGTGCCTGCCCCTCCGGACGAGGGTATGGCTACACCTTC. Protein: CACPSGRGYGYTF.

CDR3 DNA sequence: TGTGCCACCAGTGGACGAGGTCCCACCGGGGAGCTGTTTTTT. Protein: CATSGRGPTGELFF. The chain uses TRBV24-1 and TRBJ2-2; D gene ambiguous. Trimming left V 5 bases short and J 4 bases short, with 10 bases between. The CDR3 is made up of 14 amino acids. CDR1 is KGHDR, CDR2 SFDVKD, per germline.

The rearrangement links TRBV6-5 to TRBJ1-1; perhaps TRBD1 as D (6 bases). Trimming took off 6 bases at V and 1 base at J, with 12 bases between the two ends. The CDR3 covers 14 residues. Germline V CDR1 and CDR2: MNHEY, SVGAGI. The CDR3 sequence is CASRPRGGNTEAFF. DNA of the CDR3: TGTGCCAGCAGGCCGAGGGGGGGGAACACTGAAGCTTTCTTT.

This CDR3 reads CASSSTTKADTQYF. DNA for the CDR3: TGTGCCAGCAGCTCCACGACTAAGGCAGATACGCAGTATTTT. The rearrangement joins TRBV7-2 to TRBJ2-3; tentatively, D is TRBD2 (5 bases). The V gene's germline CDR1 is SGHTA and CDR2 FQGNSA. The V and J ends lost 4 bases and 4 bases respectively, with 12 bases between them. The CDR3 totals 14 residues.